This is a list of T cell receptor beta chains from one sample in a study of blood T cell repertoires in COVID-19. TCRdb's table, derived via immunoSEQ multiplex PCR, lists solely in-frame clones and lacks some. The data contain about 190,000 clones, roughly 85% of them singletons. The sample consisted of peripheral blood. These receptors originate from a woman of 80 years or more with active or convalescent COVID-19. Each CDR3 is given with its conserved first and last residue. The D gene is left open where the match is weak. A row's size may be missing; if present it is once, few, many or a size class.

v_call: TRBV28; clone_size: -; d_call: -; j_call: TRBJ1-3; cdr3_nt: TGTGCCAGCAGTACCGCGACAGGATTATACACCATATATTTT; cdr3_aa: CASSTATGLYTIYF
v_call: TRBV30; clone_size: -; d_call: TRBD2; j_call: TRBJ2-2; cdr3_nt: TGTGCCTGGAGTGCCCGACTAGCGGGAGTGTCTTTGGTCGCCGGGGAGCTGTTTTTT; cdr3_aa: CAWSARLAGVSLVAGELFF
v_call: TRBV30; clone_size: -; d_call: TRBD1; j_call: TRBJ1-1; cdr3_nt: TGTGCCTGGGTACAGGGGGCGCTGGGGACTGAAGCTTTCTTT; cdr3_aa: CAWVQGALGTEAFF
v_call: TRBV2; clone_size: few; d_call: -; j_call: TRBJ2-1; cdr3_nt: TGTGCCAGCAGGGGGCTGGGGTCAAGCTCCTACAATGAGCAGTTCTTC; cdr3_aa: CASRGLGSSSYNEQFF
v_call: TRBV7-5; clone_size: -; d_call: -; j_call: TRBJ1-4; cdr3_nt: TGTGCCAGAAGAACTACACCGGGACAGGGGAATGAAAAACTGTTTTTT; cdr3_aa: CARRTTPGQGNEKLFF
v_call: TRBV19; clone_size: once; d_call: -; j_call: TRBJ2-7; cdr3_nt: TGTGCCGTAACAGGGCCCTACGAGCAGTACTTC; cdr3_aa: CAVTGPYEQYF
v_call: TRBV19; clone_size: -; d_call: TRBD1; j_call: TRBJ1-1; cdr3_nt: TGTGCCAGTAGTCCCCGACAGGGATGGAACACTGAAGCTTTCTTT; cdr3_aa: CASSPRQGWNTEAFF
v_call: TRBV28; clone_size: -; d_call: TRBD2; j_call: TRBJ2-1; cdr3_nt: TGTGCCAGCAGTTTCCCACTAGCGGGAGACTCCTACAATGAGCAGTTCTTC; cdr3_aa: CASSFPLAGDSYNEQFF
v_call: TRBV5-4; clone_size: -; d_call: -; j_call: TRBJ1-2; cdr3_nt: TGTGCCAGCAGCTTGGGGCAGGGTAATTTGATCTACACCTTC; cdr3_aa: CASSLGQGNLIYTF
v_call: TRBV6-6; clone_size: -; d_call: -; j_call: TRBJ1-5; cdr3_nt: TGTGCCAGCAGTCGGGGTTCGCAGGGACAGCCCCAGCATTTT; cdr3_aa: CASSRGSQGQPQHF
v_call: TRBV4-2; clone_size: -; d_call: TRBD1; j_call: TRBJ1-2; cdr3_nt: TGTGCCAGCAGCCAAGACGACAGGGATTTCCCCCCGGGGTTC; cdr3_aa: CASSQDDRDFPPGF
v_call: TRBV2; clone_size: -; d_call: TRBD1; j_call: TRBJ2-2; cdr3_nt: TGTGCCAGCAGCCTTTACACAGGGGCCACCGGGGAGCTGTTTTTT; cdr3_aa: CASSLYTGATGELFF
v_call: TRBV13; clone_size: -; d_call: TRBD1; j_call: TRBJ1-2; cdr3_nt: TGTGCCAGCAGCCGGACAGGGCGAAATGGCTACACCTTC; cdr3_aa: CASSRTGRNGYTF
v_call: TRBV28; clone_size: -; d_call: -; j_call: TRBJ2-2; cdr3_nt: TGTGCCAGCAGTTTGCCGACAGGCGCGAACACCGGGGAGCTGTTTTTT; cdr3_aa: CASSLPTGANTGELFF
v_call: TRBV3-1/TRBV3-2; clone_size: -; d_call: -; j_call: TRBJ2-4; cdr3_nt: TGTGCCAGCAGCCAGCGCGTCCCAAACATTCAGTACTTC; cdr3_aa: CASSQRVPNIQYF
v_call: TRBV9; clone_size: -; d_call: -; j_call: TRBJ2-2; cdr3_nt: TGTGCCAGCAGCGTAGGGTCGAGCGGGTTCACCGGGGAGCTGTTTTTT; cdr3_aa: CASSVGSSGFTGELFF
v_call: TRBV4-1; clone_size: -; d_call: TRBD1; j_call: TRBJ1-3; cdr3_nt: TGCGCCAGCAGCCCCCAGGGGGCGACTGGAAACACCATATATTTT; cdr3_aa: CASSPQGATGNTIYF
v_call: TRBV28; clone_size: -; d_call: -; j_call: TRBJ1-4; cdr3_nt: TGTGCCAGCAGTTTCCCCCTAGACAGATCTAATGAAAAACTGTTTTTT; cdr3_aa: CASSFPLDRSNEKLFF
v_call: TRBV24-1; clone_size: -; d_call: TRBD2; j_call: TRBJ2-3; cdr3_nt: TGTGCCACCAGTGATCCGGGACTAGCGGGAGATTATACGCAGTATTTT; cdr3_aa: CATSDPGLAGDYTQYF
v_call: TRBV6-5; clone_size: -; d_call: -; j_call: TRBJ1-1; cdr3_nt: TGTGCCAGCACCCTAATGGGGGCGGGGAACACTGAAGCTTTCTTT; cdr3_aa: CASTLMGAGNTEAFF
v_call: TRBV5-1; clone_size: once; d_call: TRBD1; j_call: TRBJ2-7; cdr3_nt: TGCGCCAGCAACGGTGGAGGGACAGGAACCTACGAGCAGTACTTC; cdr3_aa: CASNGGGTGTYEQYF
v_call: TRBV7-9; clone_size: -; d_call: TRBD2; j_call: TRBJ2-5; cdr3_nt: TGTGCCAGCAGCGCGAGGGCAACTAGCGGAGCCCTCTGGGACTTC; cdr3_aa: CASSARATSGALWDF
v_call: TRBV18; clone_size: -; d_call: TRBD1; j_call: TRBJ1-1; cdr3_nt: TGTGCCAGCTCACCACGACAGGGGGGCACTGAAGCTTTCTTT; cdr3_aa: CASSPRQGGTEAFF
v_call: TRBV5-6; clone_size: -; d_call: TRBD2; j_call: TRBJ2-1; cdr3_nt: TGTGCCAGCAGCTACCCTAGCGGGAGCTACAATGAGCAGTTCTTC; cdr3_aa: CASSYPSGSYNEQFF
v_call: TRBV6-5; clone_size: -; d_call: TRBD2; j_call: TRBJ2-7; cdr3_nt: TGTGCCAGCAGTAAGGCGGGAGGGTTGTACGAGCAGTACTTC; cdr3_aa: CASSKAGGLYEQYF
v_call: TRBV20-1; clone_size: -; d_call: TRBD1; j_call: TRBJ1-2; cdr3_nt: TGCAGTGCTAGTCCCCGACAGGGAAATTTCGGTGGCTACACCTTC; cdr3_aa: CSASPRQGNFGGYTF
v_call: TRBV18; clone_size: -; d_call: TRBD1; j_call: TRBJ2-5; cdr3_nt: TGTGCCAGCTCACCCCGGACAGGGCGGGAGACCCAGTACTTC; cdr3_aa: CASSPRTGRETQYF
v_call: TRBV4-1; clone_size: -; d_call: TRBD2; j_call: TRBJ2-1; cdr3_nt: TGCGCCAGCAGCCAGGCCTGGACTAGCGGAGGGATCTACAATGAGCAGTTCTTC; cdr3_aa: CASSQAWTSGGIYNEQFF
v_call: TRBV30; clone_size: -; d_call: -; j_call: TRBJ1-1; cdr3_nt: TGTGCCTGCTCCACCCCGGGACAAAAAGCGGACACTGAAGCTTTCTTT; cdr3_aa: CACSTPGQKADTEAFF
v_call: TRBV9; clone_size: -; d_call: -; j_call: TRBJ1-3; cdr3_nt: TGTGCCAGCAGCTCCGTGGGGGCCGGAAACACCATATATTTT; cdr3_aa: CASSSVGAGNTIYF